This T cell receptor (beta chain) was captured by sequencing in a study of cytomegalovirus exposure and HLA in healthy donors. This CDR3 region has 13 residues. The germline CDR1 and CDR2 sequences are MNHNY and SVGAGI (reference sequence). Trimming took 6 bases from V and 3 from J, leaving 12 bases between them. Study-wide results and limits: Among TCR sequences, most were rare, though some public TCRs appeared in many donors. The authors later found most CMV-associated TCR beta chains appeared HLA-restricted.

13 Jbeta primers and 60 Vbeta primers were used for the PCR. Clones were read by immunoSEQ multiplex PCR, and TCRdb kept only the in-frame ones, dropping some. The sample consists of roughly 93,000 clones, over 60% of them appearing once. For this donor, CMV serostatus was not recorded. On this clone itself: Its matching antigen is unknown.

This clonotype was sampled from a human donor in good health. The V and J genes are TRBV6-6 and TRBJ2-7, with a tentative D call TRBD1 (6 bases). The sample was PBMCs. The CDR3 DNA reads as TGTGCCAGCAGGACAGGAAACAACTACGAGCAGTACTTC. Translating it yields CASRTGNNYEQYF.